These 6 T cell receptor beta chains share one sample of origin, sequenced in a study of regulatory T cells in long-lasting Graves disease. Time point specified: newly diagnosed GD, antithyroid drugs for less than 3 months. Preparation of the TCR library used RNA extracted from PBMCs. Building of the TCR beta libraries involved iRepertoire HTBI primers and Arm-PCR of CDR3 regions. MiXCR, applied by TCRdb to the multiplex PCR reads, yields one record per CDR3 protein. The sample lists about 430,000 distinct CDR3 sequences; 14% to 15% were seen once. The data were also submitted as part of a second study, on T cells in Graves' hyperthyroidism and ophthalmopathy.

This specimen was peripheral blood mononuclear cells (PBMCs), taken at new diagnosis, from a patient treated with antithyroid drugs. Receptors originate from a woman between 40 and 50 years old with Graves disease.

This chain uses TRBV6-2 or TRBV6-3 with TRBJ2-5, with D perhaps TRBD1 (6 bases). CDR1 is MNHEY, CDR2 SVGEGT, per germline. The CDR3 loop spans 13 amino acids. Between the trimmed V and J ends, which lost 8 bases and 1 base, there was a span of 11 bases. As DNA, the CDR3 is TGTGCCAGCGGAAGGGGGATCCAAGAGACCCAGTACTTC. It encodes CASGRGIQETQYF.

This clonotype was observed many times. V and J are TRBV6-1 and TRBJ1-5; D might be TRBD1 (6 bases). The germline V and J ends were trimmed by 11 bases and 6 bases, with 20 bases remaining between them. Germline V gene data show CDR1 as MNHNS and CDR2 as SASEGT. This CDR3 has 14 residues. The DNA of the CDR3 is TGTGCCGGAGCAGGGGCGGGGGGGGGTCAGCCCCAGCATTTT. Translation gives CAGAGAGGGQPQHF.

V is TRBV6-9 and J is TRBJ1-2, with D maybe TRBD1 (6 bases). V lost 3 bases to trimming and J lost 8 bases, with 13 bases between them. The CDR3 has 13 residues. Germline CDR1 reads MNHGY; CDR2 reads SVAAGI. CDR3 coding DNA: TGTGCCAGCAGTTACACGGGGGCGCGAGGCTACACCTTC. It is translated as CASSYTGARGYTF.

This clonotype was seen ten or more times. V usage is TRBV27 and J usage is TRBJ2-7; D may be TRBD1 (6 bases). The CDR3 runs 15 residues. V was clipped by 2 bases and J by 0 bases, with 11 bases between them. The germline V gene has CDR1 MNHEY and CDR2 SMNVEV (reference sequence). The chain's CDR3 is CASSLTGTISYEQYF. The CDR3 DNA is TGTGCCAGCAGTTTAACCGGGACAATCTCCTACGAGCAGTACTTC.

This clonotype showed up many times. The chain combines TRBV28 with TRBJ2-7; TRBD2 matches at 7 bases. The trim removed 5 bases at V and 1 base at J, leaving 20 bases unmatched. Germline-derived CDR1 and CDR2 are MDHEN and SYDVKM. This CDR3 comprises 19 residues. The DNA of the CDR3 is TGTGCCAGCAGTCCCTTGGACTACGTGGCAGCGGGACCTTCCTACGAGCAGTACTTC. Translation: CASSPLDYVAAGPSYEQYF.

The sample holds many counts of this clonotype. The chain uses TRBV12-3 or TRBV12-4 and TRBJ2-1; 8 positions match TRBD2. V was clipped by 7 bases and J by 4 bases; unmatched bases: 3. This CDR3 spans 13 amino acids. As DNA, the CDR3 is TGTGCCAGCATCGGGGGGGGTTACAATGAGCAGTTCTTC. Translating it yields CASIGGGYNEQFF.